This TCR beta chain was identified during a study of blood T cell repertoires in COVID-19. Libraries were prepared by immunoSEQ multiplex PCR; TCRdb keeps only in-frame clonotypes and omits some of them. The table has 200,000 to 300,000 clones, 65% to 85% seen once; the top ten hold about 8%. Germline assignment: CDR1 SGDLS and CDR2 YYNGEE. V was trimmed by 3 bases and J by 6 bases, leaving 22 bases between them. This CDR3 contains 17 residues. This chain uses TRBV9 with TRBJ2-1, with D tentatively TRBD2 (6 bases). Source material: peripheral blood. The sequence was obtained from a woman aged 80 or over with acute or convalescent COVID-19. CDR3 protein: CASSAPRGETGSNEQFF. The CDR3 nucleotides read TGTGCCAGCAGCGCGCCGCGGGGCGAGACGGGGTCCAATGAGCAGTTCTTC.